A single sample is the source of the 6 T cell receptor beta chains below, sequenced in a study of PD-1 blockade in classical Hodgkin lymphoma. TCRdb's copy holds only in-frame clones and misses some; the assay was immunoSEQ multiplex PCR. Seen here are some 65,000 clones, about two thirds observed once, and the top ten hold 7.5% to 9.5%. Relapse after autologous stem cell transplantation occurred in every patient, and brentuximab vedotin exposure varied. The sequencing here drew on peripheral blood mononuclear cells (PBMCs), taken before the second cycle of nivolumab. Every receptor here comes from a human donor with classical Hodgkin lymphoma.

In its sample, this clone was seen once. The chain has TRBV7-2 and TRBJ1-2; D call uncertain. Trimming took off 5 bases at V and 1 base at J, with 8 bases between the two ends. From germline, CDR1 is SGHTA and CDR2 FQGNSA. The CDR3 sequence is 13 residues long. The CDR3 loop is CASSRTVNYGYTF. DNA for the CDR3: TGTGCCAGCAGCCGGACGGTTAACTATGGCTACACCTTC. Full variable domain (outside the CDR3, taken from reference TRBV7-2 and TRBJ1-2): GAGVSQSPSNKVTEKGKDVELRCDPISGHTALYWYRQSLGQGLEFLIYFQGNSAPDKSGLPSDRFSAERTGGSVSTLTIQRTQQEDSAVYLCASSRTVNYGYTFGSGTRLTVV.

The V and J genes are TRBV9 and TRBJ2-3; possibly TRBD1 for D (6 bases). CDR1 and CDR2 (germline): SGDLS, YYNGEE. The CDR3 extends over 15 amino acids. V lost 4 bases, J lost 1 base, and 13 bases lay in between. This CDR3 is CASSSDGTRTDTQYF. The CDR3 DNA reads TGTGCCAGCAGCTCCGACGGGACACGCACAGATACGCAGTATTTT. The full variable domain, with the rest looked up from reference TRBV9 and TRBJ2-3, is DSGVTQTPKHLITATGQRVTLRCSPRSGDLSVYWYQQSLDQGLQFLIQYYNGEERAKGNILERFSAQQFPDLHSELNLSSLELGDSALYFCASSSDGTRTDTQYFGPGTRLTVL.

The rearrangement uses TRBV7-9 and TRBJ2-1; TRBD2 is a possible D gene (6 bases). The CDR3 totals 14 residues. V dropped 5 bases and J dropped 7 bases, with 15 bases sitting between them. Germline V gene data show CDR1 as SEHNR and CDR2 as FQNEAQ (reference sequence). The CDR3 loop is CASSPSPTRNEQFF. The CDR3 coding sequence is TGTGCCAGCAGCCCTAGTCCGACTAGAAATGAGCAGTTCTTC.

The rearrangement links TRBV7-3 to TRBJ2-3; tentatively, D is TRBD1 or TRBD2 (5 bases each). The CDR3 covers 15 residues. The ends were cut back, 0 bases at V and 10 bases at J, with 17 bases in the middle. CDR1 is SGHTA and CDR2 is FQGTGA in the germline V gene. CDR3 bases: TGTGCCAGCAGCTTAACGTCGGGGAGTACGGGGCCGCAGTATTTT. Translation: CASSLTSGSTGPQYF.

The J gene is TRBJ2-3, the V gene TRBV9; D tentatively reads TRBD1 or TRBD2 (6 bases each). This CDR3 contains 15 residues. CDR1 and CDR2 (germline): SGDLS, YYNGEE. V was shortened by 0 bases and J by 6 bases, with 14 bases between the two germline ends. CDR3 in amino acids: CASSVGGRGADTQYF. In nucleotides, the CDR3 is TGTGCCAGCAGCGTAGGGGGGCGCGGGGCGGATACGCAGTATTTT.

The rearrangement links TRBV5-6 to TRBJ1-3, with 9 bases aligning to TRBD1. The CDR3 is 18 amino acids. With 4 bases clipped from V and 0 bases from J, the junction kept 11 bases outside the gene matches. CDR1 is SGHDT and CDR2 is YYEEEE in the germline V gene. In DNA, the CDR3 is TGTGCCAGCAGCCTCAAGGGACAGGGTTTACTCTCTGGAAACACCATATATTTT. Protein sequence: CASSLKGQGLLSGNTIYF.